This paragraph reports one T cell receptor (beta chain). What it binds is unknown. Germline V lookup: CDR1 SEHNR, CDR2 FQNEAQ (reference sequence). V was shortened by 2 bases and J by 2 bases, with 6 bases between the two germline ends. There are 14 residues in the CDR3. This entry comes from a study of OX40 agonist ivuxolimab in advanced cancers. Data came from immunoSEQ multiplex PCR; TCRdb stores just in-frame clones and leaves some out. The sample has tens of thousands of clones; about nine tenths are singletons. Study observations and caveats: The mean number of expanded clones was higher in CD8+ T cells than in CD4+.

The sequencing used CD4+ or CD8+ T cells sorted from blood, collected in a trial of the OX40 agonist ivuxolimab. V gene TRBV7-9 combines with J gene TRBJ1-4; no firm D call. The TCR comes from an adult with an advanced solid tumor such as melanoma, head and neck, liver or kidney cancer. The DNA for the CDR3 is TGTGCCAGCAGCTTATGGGGTACTAATGAAAAACTGTTTTTT. Protein: CASSLWGTNEKLFF.